These 6 T cell receptor beta chains share one sample of origin, sequenced in a study of blood T cell repertoires in COVID-19. Clones were sequenced by immunoSEQ multiplex PCR, and TCRdb holds only the in-frame ones, with some missing. The sample has 190,000 or so clones, about 81% seen once. The source material was peripheral blood. These receptors were obtained from a woman at least 80 years old with COVID-19, enrolled during active disease.

The chain links TRBV28 to TRBJ1-5; no clear D gene. This CDR3 has 13 residues. Per the germline V gene, CDR1 is MDHEN and CDR2 is SYDVKM. V was trimmed by 3 bases and J by 5 bases, leaving 8 bases between them. The DNA of the CDR3 is TGTGCCAGCAGTTTGGGCGGGCATCAGCCCCAGCATTTT. Translated: CASSLGGHQPQHF.

There are a few counts of this clone. J is TRBJ1-2 and V is TRBV28; 8 nucleotides match TRBD1. The CDR3 runs 13 residues. CDR1 is MDHEN, CDR2 SYDVKM, per germline. Unmatched junction bases numbered 5, after V lost 8 bases and J lost 3 bases. The CDR3 DNA reads TGTGCCAGCCTGGACAGGGCGGACTATGGCTACACCTTC. Translating gives CASLDRADYGYTF.

This clone showed up just once. The chain links TRBV10-3 to TRBJ2-1; the match to TRBD2 covers 10 bases. CDR1 and CDR2 (germline): ENHRY, SYGVKD. V shed 6 bases, J shed 3 bases, and the junction held 8 bases outside the gene matches. The CDR3 has 16 amino acids. CDR3 bases: TGTGCCATCAGCAGGGGGGAGCGGGAGGGCTACAATGAGCAGTTCTTC. Translating it yields CAISRGEREGYNEQFF.

The chain joins TRBV27 to TRBJ2-7; TRBD2 matches at 9 bases. The V gene end was trimmed by 2 bases and the J gene end by 5 bases; junction bases not matched to a gene: 4. The CDR3 runs to 14 residues. CDR1 and CDR2 from the germline V gene are MNHEY and SMNVEV (reference sequence). The CDR3 region has the DNA TGTGCCAGCAGTTTAGCGGGGGGGGTGGACGAGCAGTACTTC. It yields the protein CASSLAGGVDEQYF.

The chain has TRBV27 and TRBJ2-3; TRBD2 matches 8 bases. V lost 3 bases to trimming and J lost 5 bases; unmatched junction nucleotides: 7. This CDR3 has 15 amino acids. CDR1 and CDR2 (germline): MNHEY, SMNVEV (reference sequence). This CDR3 reads CASSFGAGAQDTQYF. DNA of the CDR3: TGTGCCAGCAGTTTCGGAGCGGGGGCCCAAGATACGCAGTATTTT.

The chain combines TRBV6-2 or TRBV6-3 with TRBJ2-3, with D unresolved. This CDR3 spans 15 amino acids. Germline assignment: CDR1 MNHEY and CDR2 SVGEGT. Trimming removed 0 bases at V and 0 bases at J, with 7 bases between. CDR3 protein: CASSYSMTSTDTQYF. The CDR3 bases are TGTGCCAGCAGTTACTCGATGACTAGCACAGATACGCAGTATTTT.